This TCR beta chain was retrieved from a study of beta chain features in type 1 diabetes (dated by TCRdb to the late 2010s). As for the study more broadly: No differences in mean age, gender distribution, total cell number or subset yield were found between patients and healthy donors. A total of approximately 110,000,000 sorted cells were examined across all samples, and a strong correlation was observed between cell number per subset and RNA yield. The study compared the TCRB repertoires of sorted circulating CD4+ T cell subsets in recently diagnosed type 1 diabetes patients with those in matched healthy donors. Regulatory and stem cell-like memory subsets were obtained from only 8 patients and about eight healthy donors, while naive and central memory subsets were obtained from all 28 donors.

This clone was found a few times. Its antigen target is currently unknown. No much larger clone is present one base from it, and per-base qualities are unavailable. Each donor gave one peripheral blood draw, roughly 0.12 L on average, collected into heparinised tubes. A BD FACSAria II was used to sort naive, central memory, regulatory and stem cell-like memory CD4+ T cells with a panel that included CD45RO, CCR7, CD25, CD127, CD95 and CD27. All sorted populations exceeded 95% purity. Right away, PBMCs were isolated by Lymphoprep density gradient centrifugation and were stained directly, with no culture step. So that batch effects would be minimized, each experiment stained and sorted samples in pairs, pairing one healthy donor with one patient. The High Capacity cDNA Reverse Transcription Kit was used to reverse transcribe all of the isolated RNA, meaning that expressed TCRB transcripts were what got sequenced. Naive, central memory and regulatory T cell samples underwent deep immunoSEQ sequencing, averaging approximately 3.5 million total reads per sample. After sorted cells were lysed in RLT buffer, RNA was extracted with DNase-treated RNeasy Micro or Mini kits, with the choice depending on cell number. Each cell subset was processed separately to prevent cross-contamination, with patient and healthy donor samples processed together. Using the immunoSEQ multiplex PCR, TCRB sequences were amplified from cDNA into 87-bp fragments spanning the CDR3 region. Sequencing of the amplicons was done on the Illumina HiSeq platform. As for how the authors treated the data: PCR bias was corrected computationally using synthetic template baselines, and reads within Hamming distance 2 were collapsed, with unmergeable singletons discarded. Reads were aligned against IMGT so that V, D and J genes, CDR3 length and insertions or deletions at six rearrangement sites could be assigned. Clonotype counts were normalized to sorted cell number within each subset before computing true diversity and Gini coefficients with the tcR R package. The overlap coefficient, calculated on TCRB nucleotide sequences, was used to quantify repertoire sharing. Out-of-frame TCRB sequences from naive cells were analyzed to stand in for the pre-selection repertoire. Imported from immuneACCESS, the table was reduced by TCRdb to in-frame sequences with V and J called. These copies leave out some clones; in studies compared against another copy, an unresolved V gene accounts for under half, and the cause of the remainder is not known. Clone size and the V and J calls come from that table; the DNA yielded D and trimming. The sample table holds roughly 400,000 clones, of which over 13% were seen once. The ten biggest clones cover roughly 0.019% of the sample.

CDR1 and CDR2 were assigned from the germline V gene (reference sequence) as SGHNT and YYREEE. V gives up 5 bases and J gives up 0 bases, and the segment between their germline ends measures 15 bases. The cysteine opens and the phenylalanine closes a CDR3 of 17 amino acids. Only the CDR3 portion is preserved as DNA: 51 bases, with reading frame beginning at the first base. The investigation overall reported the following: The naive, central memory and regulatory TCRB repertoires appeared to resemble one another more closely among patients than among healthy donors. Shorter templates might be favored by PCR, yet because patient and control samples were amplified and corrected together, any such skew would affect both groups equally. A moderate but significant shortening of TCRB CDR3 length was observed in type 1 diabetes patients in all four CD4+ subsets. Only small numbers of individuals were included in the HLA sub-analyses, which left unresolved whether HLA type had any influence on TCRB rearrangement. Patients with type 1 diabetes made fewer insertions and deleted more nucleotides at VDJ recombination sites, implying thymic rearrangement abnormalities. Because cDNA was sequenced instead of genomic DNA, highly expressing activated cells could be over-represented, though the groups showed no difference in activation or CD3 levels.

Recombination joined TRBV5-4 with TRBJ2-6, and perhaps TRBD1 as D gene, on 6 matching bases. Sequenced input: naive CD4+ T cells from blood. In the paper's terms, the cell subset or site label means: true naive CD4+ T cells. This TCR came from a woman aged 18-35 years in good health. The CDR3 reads CASSRSDRPSGANVLTF. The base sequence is TGTGCCAGCAGTCGCAGCGACAGGCCCTCTGGGGCCAACGTCCTGACTTTC.